The 14 T cell receptor beta chains reported below all come from one sample, sequenced in a study of T cell repertoires in cytomegalovirus infection. Via MiXCR, TCRdb re-called the reads, giving one row per CDR3 protein. The sample includes over 85,000 distinct CDR3 sequences, approximately 16% of them seen just once. Input material: PBMCs. The source is a human donor in good health (CMV status not recorded). Some clones in this sample may be carry-over from other donors' samples.

This clonotype came up a few times. The V gene is TRBV4-1, the J gene TRBJ1-2, with D perhaps matching TRBD1 (6 bases). The CDR3 extends over 14 amino acids. Trimming removed 5 bases at V and 4 bases at J, with 14 bases between. Germline CDR1 reads MGHRA; CDR2 reads YSYEKL. The CDR3 is CASSYRQETYGYTF. In nucleotides, the CDR3 is TGCGCCAGCAGCTATAGACAGGAAACCTATGGCTACACCTTC.

The sample holds many counts of this clonotype. The junction departs from germline at one end; a sequencing error may be responsible. The J gene is TRBJ2-5, the V gene TRBV25-1, with 7 bases that match TRBD1. Germline CDR1 is MGHDK and CDR2 is SYGVNS. This CDR3 is 15 amino acids long. CDR3 amino acids: CASSEPEGAQKTQYF. CDR3 DNA sequence: TGTGCCAGCAGTGAACCCGAGGGGGCCCAAAAGACCCAGTACTTC.

This clonotype has a count of ten or more. The chain uses TRBV7-6 and TRBJ2-7; 10 bases agree with TRBD1. Trimming cost V 3 bases and J 6 bases; bases outside gene matches: 8. This CDR3 is 15 amino acids long. Per the germline V gene, CDR1 is SGHVS and CDR2 is FNYEAQ. The CDR3 spells CASSFGQGDPFEQYF. CDR3 nucleotides: TGTGCCAGCAGCTTTGGACAGGGGGACCCTTTCGAGCAGTACTTC.

This clonotype showed up just a few times. The genes are TRBV12-3 or TRBV12-4 and TRBJ2-1; perhaps TRBD1 as D (5 bases). V lost 5 bases and J 11 bases, leaving 13 bases between the germline ends. The CDR3 loop spans 12 amino acids. The CDR3 reads CASSPSGYQQFF. The DNA for the CDR3 is TGTGCCAGCAGTCCCTCAGGGTATCAGCAGTTCTTC.

This clonotype was found a few times. This chain connects TRBV20-1 to TRBJ2-1; TRBD2 agrees at 8 bases. The CDR3 consists of 14 residues. The ends lost 1 base at V and 7 bases at J; junction bases unmatched: 6. The germline CDR1 and CDR2 sequences are DFQATT and SNEGSKA (reference sequence). Here the CDR3 DNA reads TGCAGTGCTAGAGTTTCGGGGGGGCTGAATGAGCAGTTCTTC. Translation gives CSARVSGGLNEQFF.

The V gene is TRBV25-1, the J gene TRBJ1-1; D possibly corresponds to TRBD1 (5 bases). The CDR3 contains 13 residues. Between the trimmed V and J ends, which lost 4 bases and 6 bases, there was a span of 12 bases. Germline values: CDR1 MGHDK, CDR2 SYGVNS. The CDR3 bases are TGTGCCAGCAGTGTCGGGGGTACGGCTGAAGCTTTCTTT. This codes for CASSVGGTAEAFF. The entire variable domain, with the rest obtained from reference TRBV25-1 and TRBJ1-1, is as follows: EADIYQTPRYLVIGTGKKITLECSQTMGHDKMYWYQQDPGMELHLIHYSYGVNSTEKGDLSSESTVSRIRTEHFPLTLESARPSHTSQYLCASSVGGTAEAFFGQGTRLTVV.

This clonotype was seen a single time. The rearrangement links TRBV14 to TRBJ1-2; D not certain. CDR3 length: 14 amino acids. Germline lookup yields CDR1 SGHDN and CDR2 FVKESK. V was clipped by 4 bases and J by 5 bases, with 14 bases between them. Here the CDR3 reads CASSPLQTVYGYTF. CDR3 bases: TGTGCCAGCAGCCCTCTTCAGACCGTGTATGGCTACACCTTC.

The rearrangement uses TRBV12-3 or TRBV12-4 and TRBJ2-1, with a weak D call TRBD1 (6 bases). V was clipped by 3 bases and J by 10 bases, with 16 bases between them. The CDR3 contains 14 residues. CDR3 residues: CASSLQGLMIEQFF. CDR3 DNA: TGTGCCAGCAGTTTGCAGGGGCTGATGATCGAGCAGTTCTTC.

As for this clonotype: The junction and the germline gene differ at one end; a read error may be behind it. The gene calls are TRBV19 and TRBJ1-4; D is unclear. Germline-derived CDR1 and CDR2 are LNHDA and SQIVND (reference sequence). This CDR3 is built from 13 residues. The CDR3 is CASSLPGGEKLCF. The DNA for the CDR3 is TGTGCCAGTAGTTTGCCGGGAGGCGAAAAACTGTGTTTT.

The rearrangement joins TRBV7-2 to TRBJ2-3; D possibly corresponds to TRBD2 (6 bases). CDR3 size: 14 residues. Germline V gene sequence: CDR1 SGHTA, CDR2 FQGNSA. V dropped 4 bases and J dropped 12 bases, with 20 bases sitting between them. Here the CDR3 DNA reads TGTGCCAGCAGCTCGGTACTAGAGGAGGGTATTCAGTATTTT. It encodes CASSSVLEEGIQYF.

This clonotype was detected a few times. The rearrangement joins TRBV20-1 to TRBJ1-4, with D possibly being TRBD1 (6 bases). Germline V lookup: CDR1 DFQATT, CDR2 SNEGSKA (reference sequence). With 3 bases removed from V and 5 bases from J, the gap between germline ends came to 13 bases. This CDR3 spans 14 amino acids. CDR3 residues: CSARPPTGNEKLFF. The CDR3 DNA reads TGCAGTGCTAGGCCCCCCACAGGGAATGAAAAACTGTTTTTT.

This clonotype was counted a few times. The gene calls are TRBV20-1 and TRBJ2-7; unclear D gene. The length of the CDR3 is 13 residues. Germline lookup yields CDR1 DFQATT and CDR2 SNEGSKA (reference sequence). The V end was cut by 0 bases, the J end by 6 bases, with 12 bases between. The CDR3 DNA follows: TGCAGTGCTAGAGAGATTTTAGTGGGCGAGCAGTACTTC. Translating gives CSAREILVGEQYF.

This clonotype was detected many times. V gene TRBV5-5 combines with J gene TRBJ2-7, with D possibly matching TRBD1 (6 bases). From germline, CDR1 is SGHKS and CDR2 YYEKEE (reference sequence). The CDR3 spans 15 residues. The V gene lost 1 base and the J gene lost 3 bases, with 14 bases spanning the gap. The CDR3 DNA reads as TGTGCCAGCAGCTTGTGGCAAGGACAGAGCTACGAGCAGTACTTC. Translation gives CASSLWQGQSYEQYF.

This clonotype was found a few times. This chain joins TRBV2 and TRBJ2-6; TRBD2 agrees at 7 bases. V dropped 7 bases and J dropped 0; count of bases not matched to a gene: 6. The CDR3 sequence is 16 residues long. Germline V lookup: CDR1 SNHLY, CDR2 FYNNEI. CDR3 amino acids: CASKRGGDSGANVLTF. The CDR3 DNA is TGTGCCAGCAAGAGGGGAGGGGACTCTGGGGCCAACGTCCTGACTTTC.